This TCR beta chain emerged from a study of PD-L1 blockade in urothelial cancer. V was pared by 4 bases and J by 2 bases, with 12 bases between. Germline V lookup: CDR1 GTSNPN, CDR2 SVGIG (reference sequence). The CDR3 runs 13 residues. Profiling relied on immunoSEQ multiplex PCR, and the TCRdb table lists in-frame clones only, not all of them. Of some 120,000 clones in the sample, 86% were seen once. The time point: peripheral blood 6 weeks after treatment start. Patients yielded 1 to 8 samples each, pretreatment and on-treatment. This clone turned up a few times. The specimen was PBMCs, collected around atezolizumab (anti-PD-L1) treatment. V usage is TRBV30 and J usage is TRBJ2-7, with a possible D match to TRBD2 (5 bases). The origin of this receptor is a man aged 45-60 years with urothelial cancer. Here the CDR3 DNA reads TGTGCCTGGAACCGGGGAAAGGCCTACGAGCAGTACTTC. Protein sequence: CAWNRGKAYEQYF.